The rows below give T cell receptor beta chains drawn from one sample of a study of blood T cell repertoires in COVID-19. The table came from immunoSEQ multiplex PCR; TCRdb's copy has only in-frame clones and leaves some out. The sample includes over 130,000 clones, roughly four fifths of them seen just once. The sequenced sample was PBMCs or T cells enriched from blood (not recorded which). These TCRs come from a woman between 18 and 29 years old who had been exposed to COVID-19. Both conserved end residues are part of each CDR3. The order of the fields is J gene, V gene, D gene, CDR3 protein. D genes are given only for firm matches.

j_call: TRBJ2-5
v_call: TRBV7-7
d_call: TRBD2
cdr3_aa: CASSLMGGQETQYF

j_call: TRBJ1-2
v_call: TRBV4-1
d_call: -
cdr3_aa: CASSFENNYGYTF

j_call: TRBJ2-1
v_call: TRBV28
d_call: TRBD2
cdr3_aa: CASSLGTSGEQFF

j_call: TRBJ2-3
v_call: TRBV5-1
d_call: TRBD2
cdr3_aa: CASSLGGGSTDTQYF

j_call: TRBJ1-6
v_call: TRBV3-1/TRBV3-2
d_call: -
cdr3_aa: CASSRSGTSNFNSPLHF

j_call: TRBJ2-7
v_call: TRBV4-1
d_call: -
cdr3_aa: CASSQVGQQGYEQYF

j_call: TRBJ2-2
v_call: TRBV19
d_call: -
cdr3_aa: CASSIPSVGRGNAGELFF

j_call: TRBJ2-2
v_call: TRBV7-3
d_call: TRBD2
cdr3_aa: CASSPGTSGTDTGELFF

j_call: TRBJ2-7
v_call: TRBV6-5
d_call: TRBD1
cdr3_aa: CASSSHRGHYEQYF

j_call: TRBJ1-3
v_call: TRBV27
d_call: -
cdr3_aa: CASRQSGEYAIYF

j_call: TRBJ2-7
v_call: TRBV28
d_call: TRBD1
cdr3_aa: CASSLEWSWTGGESYEQYF

j_call: TRBJ2-7
v_call: TRBV5-1
d_call: TRBD1
cdr3_aa: CASRPGQGSNEQYF

j_call: TRBJ2-7
v_call: TRBV5-4
d_call: TRBD2
cdr3_aa: CASSTRTSGKREQYF

j_call: TRBJ2-7
v_call: TRBV5-1
d_call: TRBD1
cdr3_aa: CASSSGQGVRYEQYF

j_call: TRBJ1-2
v_call: TRBV5-4
d_call: -
cdr3_aa: CASSLLGQGNGYTF

j_call: TRBJ2-5
v_call: TRBV3-1/TRBV3-2
d_call: -
cdr3_aa: CASSQTPGYQETQYF

j_call: TRBJ1-2
v_call: TRBV27
d_call: TRBD1
cdr3_aa: CASRIQGQGYGYTF

j_call: TRBJ1-4
v_call: TRBV2
d_call: TRBD1
cdr3_aa: CASSATGTGTEKLFF

j_call: TRBJ2-3
v_call: TRBV30
d_call: TRBD2
cdr3_aa: CAWSLAGAGTDTQYF

j_call: TRBJ2-7
v_call: TRBV7-9
d_call: -
cdr3_aa: CASSKSPSGNTYEQYF

j_call: TRBJ2-1
v_call: TRBV19
d_call: TRBD2
cdr3_aa: CASNDLAGGYNEQFF

j_call: TRBJ1-3
v_call: TRBV24-1
d_call: TRBD1
cdr3_aa: CATSDSTAGGRSGNTIYF

j_call: TRBJ2-2
v_call: TRBV19
d_call: TRBD1
cdr3_aa: CASSRGQGAGTGELFF

j_call: TRBJ2-5
v_call: TRBV12-3/TRBV12-4
d_call: -
cdr3_aa: CASSLRQGETQYF

j_call: TRBJ1-2
v_call: TRBV5-4
d_call: -
cdr3_aa: CASSLGGYNYGYTF

j_call: TRBJ2-2
v_call: TRBV9
d_call: -
cdr3_aa: CASSVFAGLLRGGELFF

j_call: TRBJ2-5
v_call: TRBV4-1
d_call: -
cdr3_aa: CASSHKFPSQETQYF

j_call: TRBJ1-1
v_call: TRBV5-1
d_call: -
cdr3_aa: CASSPRGGDTEAFF

j_call: TRBJ1-1
v_call: TRBV19
d_call: TRBD1
cdr3_aa: CASSTWTGLTEAFF

j_call: TRBJ1-1
v_call: TRBV9
d_call: -
cdr3_aa: CASSVDMNTEAFF

j_call: TRBJ1-5
v_call: TRBV7-2
d_call: TRBD1
cdr3_aa: CASSLGAGGGNQPQHF